These 12 T cell receptor beta chains were sequenced from one sample in a study of CD8+CD57+ T cells in acquired aplastic anemia listed by TCRdb under 2018. The patients picked for sequencing were ones in whom flow cytometry had shown an expansion of CD8+CD57+ cells. The data were produced on an Illumina HiSeq 2000. Genomic DNA served as template for TCR beta VDJ combination and CDR3 sequence profiling. TCRdb reanalyzed the raw reads on its own, using fastp at Q25 for trimming and MiXCR for clone calling, and kept in-frame beta chains. Identical CDR3 proteins give one entry, which carries the most common genes and DNA. Counted in this sample were about 200,000 distinct CDR3 sequences; approximately 65% of them appeared once. In total, the top ten clones hold about 60% of the sample. The sample consisted of sorted CD4+, CD8+, or CD8+CD57+ T cells (not recorded which) from PBMCs. The receptors originated from a human donor with aplastic anemia.

The table lists this clonotype with a few counts. The chain carries TRBV7-9 and TRBJ2-7, with 8 positions matching TRBD1. This CDR3 contains 14 residues. V lost 3 bases to trimming and J lost 10 bases; unmatched junction nucleotides: 11. The germline V gene encodes CDR1 SEHNR and CDR2 FQNEAQ (reference sequence). The CDR3 region has the DNA TGTGCCAGCAGCTTTCTGGACAGGGAGGCGCTTCAGTACTTC. Protein sequence: CASSFLDREALQYF.

The sample holds a few counts of this clonotype. The chain recombines TRBV10-2 with TRBJ1-1; D ambiguous. V lost 7 bases and J 0 bases, leaving 9 bases between the germline ends. The germline gives CDR1 WSHSY, CDR2 SAAADI. The CDR3 has 13 amino acids. CDR3 DNA: TGCGCCAGCATTGGACGGATGAACACTGAAGCTTTCTTT. This encodes CASIGRMNTEAFF.

In its sample, this clonotype was seen many times. This chain uses TRBV12-3 or TRBV12-4 with TRBJ2-7; D might be TRBD1 (6 bases). V lost 1 base and J 4 bases, leaving 17 bases between the germline ends. The CDR3 is 16 amino acids. The CDR3 loop is CASSLGTGTNLYEQYF. The DNA of the CDR3 is TGTGCCAGCAGTTTAGGGACCGGGACAAACCTTTACGAGCAGTACTTC.

There are many counts of this clonotype. The CDR3 is CASSSTTDMNTEAFF. DNA of the CDR3: TGTGCCAGCAGCTCTACGACAGACATGAACACTGAAGCTTTCTTT. V gene TRBV7-9 combines with J gene TRBJ1-1; D possibly corresponds to TRBD1 (5 bases). The CDR3 is made up of 15 amino acids. Germline V gene sequence: CDR1 SEHNR, CDR2 FQNEAQ (reference sequence). V gave up 4 bases and J gave up 0 bases, with 12 bases separating them.

The chain is built from TRBV10-2 and TRBJ2-7, with D possibly being TRBD1 (6 bases). CDR1 is WSHSY and CDR2 is SAAADI in the germline V gene. V shed 1 base and J shed 3 bases, with 10 bases lying between them. CDR3 length equals 14 residues. CDR3 sequence: CASSEFRGNYEQYF. DNA of the CDR3: TGCGCCAGCAGTGAGTTTAGGGGGAACTACGAGCAGTACTTC.

This clonotype was seen ten or more times. The V gene is TRBV9, the J gene TRBJ1-1; 11 bases map to TRBD1. Germline CDR1 is SGDLS and CDR2 is YYNGEE. This CDR3 is built from 16 residues. J lost 5 bases, V lost 2 bases, and 8 bases had no gene match. The DNA of the CDR3 is TGTGCCAGCAGCGTCCAGAAGGGACAGGGGGAGACTGAAGCTTTCTTT. This sequence encodes CASSVQKGQGETEAFF.

The J gene is TRBJ2-3, the V gene TRBV20-1; 9 positions match TRBD2. The CDR3 is 16 residues long. Germline assignment: CDR1 DFQATT and CDR2 SNEGSKA (reference sequence). V lost 6 bases and J lost 4; bases outside the gene matches: 14. The CDR3 spells CSANPPGGGAADTQYF. As DNA, the CDR3 is TGCAGTGCCAACCCGCCGGGCGGGGGGGCGGCAGATACGCAGTATTTT.

This clonotype was counted a single time. The chain combines TRBV2 with TRBJ1-2; D unresolved. CDR3 length: 12 amino acids. Trimming took off 8 bases at V and 8 bases at J, with 15 bases between the two ends. Germline CDR1 and CDR2: SNHLY and FYNNEI. In DNA form, the CDR3 reads TGTGCCAGCGCGTTGGGGTTCTCAGGCTACACCTTC. Its translation: CASALGFSGYTF.

The rearrangement uses TRBV20-1 and TRBJ1-3; D is possibly TRBD1 (5 bases). The CDR3 has 12 amino acids. Germline-derived CDR1 and CDR2 are DFQATT and SNEGSKA (reference sequence). The V and J ends lost 5 bases and 9 bases respectively, with 14 bases between them. CDR3 nucleotides: TGCAGTGCTCTCAGGGCAGCGGGCACCATATATTTT. This gives the protein CSALRAAGTIYF.

The V and J genes are TRBV6-2 or TRBV6-3 and TRBJ2-7; no clear D gene. CDR1 MNHEY and CDR2 SVGEGT come from the germline V gene. The germline V and J ends were trimmed by 6 bases and 5 bases, with 8 bases remaining between them. The CDR3 spans 11 residues. DNA for the CDR3: TGTGCCAGCAGCGCTTTGGACGAGCAGTACTTC. This gives the protein CASSALDEQYF.

The V call is TRBV2, the J call TRBJ1-2; the D is unclear. Trimming took 6 bases from V and 2 from J, leaving 13 bases between them. Germline-derived CDR1 and CDR2 are SNHLY and FYNNEI. CDR3 length: 14 amino acids. In DNA, the CDR3 is TGTGCCAGCAGCCCTACCGGGGAGAACTATGGCTACACCTTC. Translating it yields CASSPTGENYGYTF. Complete variable domain (other parts from reference TRBV2 and TRBJ1-2): EPEVTQTPSHQVTQMGQEVILRCVPISNHLYFYWYRQILGQKVEFLVSFYNNEISEKSEIFDDQFSVERPDGSNFTLKIRSTKLEDSAMYFCASSPTGENYGYTFGSGTRLTVV.

The chain employs TRBV9 and TRBJ2-7; 7 nucleotides agree with TRBD1. The CDR3 has 14 residues. The germline CDR1 and CDR2 sequences are SGDLS and YYNGEE. V gave up 4 bases and J gave up 5 bases; unmatched junction bases: 9. DNA of the CDR3: TGTGCCAGCAGCATTCATGGACAGGCTAACGAGCAGTACTTC. Translation gives CASSIHGQANEQYF.